This T cell receptor beta chain emerged from a study of T-cell reconstitution after alpha-beta-depleted transplantation in children. Study-level results: High day-60 TCRbeta diversity in some patients came from surviving recipient T cells and thymic progenitors. Several hundred expanded graft clones reportedly supplied alpha-beta T cells about two months after transplant. T-cell numbers and diversity, one year after transplant, stemmed largely from T cells that were newly produced.

Using unique molecular identifiers, the investigators prepared the TCRbeta library. MiXCR, applied by TCRdb to the PCR reads, yields one record per CDR3 protein. The table records around 240,000 distinct CDR3 sequences, less than 9% of them present only once. This clonotype appeared many times. Its specificity is not known. The CDR3 loop spans 11 amino acids. CDR1 and CDR2 (germline): SGHDN, FVKESK. V shed 3 bases and J shed 8 bases, with 5 bases lying between them. Source: PBMCs, mostly from graft donor cells, taken 180 days after TCRalphabeta/CD19-depleted stem cell transplant. The TCR was taken from a male patient younger than 18 who had a stem cell transplant for acute lymphoblastic leukemia, so the T cells may come from the graft donor. V and J are TRBV14 and TRBJ2-1; unclear D gene. The CDR3 region is CASSHTDEQFF. In DNA, the CDR3 is TGTGCCAGCAGCCATACTGATGAGCAGTTCTTC.